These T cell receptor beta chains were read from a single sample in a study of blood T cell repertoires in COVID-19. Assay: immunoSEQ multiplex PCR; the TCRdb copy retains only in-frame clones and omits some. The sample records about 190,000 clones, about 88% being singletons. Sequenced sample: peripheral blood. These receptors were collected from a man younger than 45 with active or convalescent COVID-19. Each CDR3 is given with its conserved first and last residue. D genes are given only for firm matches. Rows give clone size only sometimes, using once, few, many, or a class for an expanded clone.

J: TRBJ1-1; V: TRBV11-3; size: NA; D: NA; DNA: TGTGCCAGCAGCTCGACCACACATGACAAAGCTTTCTTT; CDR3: CASSSTTHDKAFF
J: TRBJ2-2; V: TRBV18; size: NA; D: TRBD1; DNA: TGTGCCAGCTCACCGATGGGACAGGACGGGGAGCTGTTTTTT; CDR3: CASSPMGQDGELFF
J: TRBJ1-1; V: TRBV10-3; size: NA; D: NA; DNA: TGTGCCATCAGTGTAGGGGACACTGAAGCTTTCTTT; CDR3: CAISVGDTEAFF
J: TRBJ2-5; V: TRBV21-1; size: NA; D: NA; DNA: TGTGCCAGCAGCAATAGGAGGGTAGAAGAGACCCAGTACTTC; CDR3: CASSNRRVEETQYF
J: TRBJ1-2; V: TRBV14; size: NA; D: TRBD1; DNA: TGTGCCAGCAGCCAAGTGCAGGGGGCAGACTATGGCTACACCTTC; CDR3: CASSQVQGADYGYTF
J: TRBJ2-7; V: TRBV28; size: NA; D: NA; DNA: TGTGCCACCCGCGACTCCTACGAGCAGTACTTC; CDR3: CATRDSYEQYF
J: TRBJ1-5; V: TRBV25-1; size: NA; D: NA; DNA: TGTGCCAGCAGTGAGACGGGGGTAGGTCAGCCCCAGCATTTT; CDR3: CASSETGVGQPQHF
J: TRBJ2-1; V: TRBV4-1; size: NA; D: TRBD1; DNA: TGCGCCAGCAGCCTCCCTCAAGACGGGACAGGGATCAATGAGCAGTTCTTC; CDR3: CASSLPQDGTGINEQFF
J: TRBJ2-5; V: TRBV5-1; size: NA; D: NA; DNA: TGCGCCAGCAGCTCCCTAGGGAGACAAGAGACCCAGTACTTC; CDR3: CASSSLGRQETQYF
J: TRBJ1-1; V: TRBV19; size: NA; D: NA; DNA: TGTGCCAGTAGTTCCACATCGAACACTGAAGCTTTCTTT; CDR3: CASSSTSNTEAFF
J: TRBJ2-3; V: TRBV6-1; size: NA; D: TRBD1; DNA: TGTGCCAGCAGTGAAGACGAGGGGGCCAACGGAGATACGCAGTATTTT; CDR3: CASSEDEGANGDTQYF
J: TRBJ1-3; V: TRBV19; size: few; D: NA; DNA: TGTGCCAGTAAGGTAGGAGCTGGAAACACCATATATTTT; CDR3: CASKVGAGNTIYF
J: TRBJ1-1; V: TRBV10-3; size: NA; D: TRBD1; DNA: TGTGCCATCAGTGGGACAGGGGGTTGGGACACTGAAGCTTTCTTT; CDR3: CAISGTGGWDTEAFF
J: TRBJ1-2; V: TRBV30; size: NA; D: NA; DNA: TGTGCCTGGACCTCCTCTTGGGCAGCGGGATACTACTTC; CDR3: CAWTSSWAAGYYF